The sequence of this T cell receptor (beta chain) was determined in a study of T cell repertoires in cytomegalovirus infection. TCRdb processed the reads anew with MiXCR; each CDR3 protein has one entry. The sample includes about 400,000 distinct CDR3 sequences, 15% to 20% of them seen just once. This CDR3 region has 12 residues. The V gene's germline CDR1 is SEHNR and CDR2 FQNEAQ (reference sequence). The V end lost 4 bases, the J end lost 10 bases, and 11 bases lay between the germline ends. In this sample, this clonotype turned up a few times. The rearrangement links TRBV7-9 to TRBJ1-5; D ambiguous. The sample comprised PBMCs. This sequence was found in a human donor in good health (CMV status not recorded). Some clones in this sample may be carry-over from other donors' samples. CDR3 bases: TGTGCCAGCAGCTCTGGGGTTGGACCCCAGCATTTT. Encoded protein: CASSSGVGPQHF.